The clone carrying this T cell receptor (beta chain) was found a few times. Peripheral blood genomic DNA, not sorted cells or RNA, was the template. Rearranged V-D-J TRB sequences were amplified with a mixed TRB-A/B primer pool. TCRdb used MiXCR to reprocess the multiplex PCR reads, holding one entry per CDR3 protein. The sample records 5,000 to 6,000 distinct CDR3 sequences, 26% being singletons. Germline V gene lookup returns CDR1 KGHSH and CDR2 LQKENI. Deletions cut 2 bases from V and 7 bases from J, with 24 bases between. CDR3 length equals 18 residues. This record comes from a study of T cell repertoires in aging, cancer and after chemotherapy.

The sequence was obtained from a human donor in good health. The sample was blood. The gene calls are TRBV18 and TRBJ1-3; D call uncertain. CDR3 in amino acids: CASSPKSRANSGWNTIYF. The CDR3 DNA follows: TGTGCCAGCTCACCAAAGAGTAGGGCCAACTCTGGATGGAACACCATATATTTT.